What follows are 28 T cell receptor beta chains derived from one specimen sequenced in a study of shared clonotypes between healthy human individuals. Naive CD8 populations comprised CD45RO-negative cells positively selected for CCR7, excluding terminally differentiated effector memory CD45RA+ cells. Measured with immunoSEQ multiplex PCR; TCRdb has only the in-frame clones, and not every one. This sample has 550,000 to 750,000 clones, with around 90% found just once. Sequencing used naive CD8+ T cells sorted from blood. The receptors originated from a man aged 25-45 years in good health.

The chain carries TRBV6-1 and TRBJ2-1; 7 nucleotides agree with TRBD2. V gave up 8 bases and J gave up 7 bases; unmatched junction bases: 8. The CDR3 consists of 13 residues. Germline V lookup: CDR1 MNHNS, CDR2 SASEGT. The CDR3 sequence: CASLGGRRNEQFF. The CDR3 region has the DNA TGTGCCAGCTTGGGCGGGAGAAGGAATGAGCAGTTCTTC.

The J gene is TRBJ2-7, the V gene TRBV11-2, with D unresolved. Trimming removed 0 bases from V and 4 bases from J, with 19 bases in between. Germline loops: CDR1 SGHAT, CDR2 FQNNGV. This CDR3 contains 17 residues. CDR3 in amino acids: CASSLEIDGPTYYEQYF. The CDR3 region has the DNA TGTGCCAGCAGCTTAGAGATCGACGGCCCTACATATTACGAGCAGTACTTC. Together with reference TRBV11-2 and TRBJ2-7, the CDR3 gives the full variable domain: EAGVAQSPRYKIIEKRQSVAFWCNPISGHATLYWYQQILGQGPKLLIQFQNNGVVDDSQLPKDRFSAERLKGVDSTLKIQPAKLEDSAVYLCASSLEIDGPTYYEQYFGPGTRLTVT.

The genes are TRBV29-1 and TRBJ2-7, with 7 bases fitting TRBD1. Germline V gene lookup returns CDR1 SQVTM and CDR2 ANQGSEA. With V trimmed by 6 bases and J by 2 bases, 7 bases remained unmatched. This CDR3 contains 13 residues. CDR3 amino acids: CSVVTTGAYEQYF. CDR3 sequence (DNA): TGCAGCGTAGTAACAACAGGGGCCTACGAGCAGTACTTC.

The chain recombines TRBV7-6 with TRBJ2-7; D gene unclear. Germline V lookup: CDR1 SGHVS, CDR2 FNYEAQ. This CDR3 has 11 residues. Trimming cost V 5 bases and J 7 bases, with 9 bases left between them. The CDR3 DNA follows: TGTGCCAGCAGCCCCAGACATGAGCAGTACTTC. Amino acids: CASSPRHEQYF.

This chain's CDR3 is CASKTSGSPSTDTQYF. In DNA form, the CDR3 reads TGCGCCAGCAAGACTAGCGGGAGCCCAAGCACAGATACGCAGTATTTT. The V gene is TRBV10-2, the J gene TRBJ2-3; 12 bases fit TRBD2. The V segment lost 7 bases and the J segment 0 bases; nucleotides outside the gene matches: 5. Germline V gene sequence: CDR1 WSHSY, CDR2 SAAADI. This CDR3 has 16 residues.

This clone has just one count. The CDR3 bases are TGTGCCAGCAGTGCTAAGAGCGGGAGGGTCACAGATACGCAGTATTTT. It is translated as CASSAKSGRVTDTQYF. This sequence joins TRBV6-1 and TRBJ2-3, with 10 bases fitting TRBD2. V was pared by 4 bases and J by 2 bases, with 6 bases of the junction left unmatched. The CDR3 spans 16 residues. CDR1 and CDR2 from the germline V gene are MNHNS and SASEGT.

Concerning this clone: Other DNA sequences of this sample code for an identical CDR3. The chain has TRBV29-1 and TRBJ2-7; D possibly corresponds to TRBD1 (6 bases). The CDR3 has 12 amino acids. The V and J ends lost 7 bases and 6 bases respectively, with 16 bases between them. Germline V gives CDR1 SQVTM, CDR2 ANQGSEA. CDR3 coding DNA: TGCAGCGCCAGGGGATCCTCGCCCGAGCAGTACTTC. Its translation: CSARGSSPEQYF.

CDR3 in amino acids: CASSDGQGFTYEQYF. As DNA, the CDR3 is TGCGCCAGCAGCGATGGACAGGGATTTACCTACGAGCAGTACTTC. This chain joins TRBV5-1 and TRBJ2-7; 8 bases line up with TRBD1. Germline V gene data show CDR1 as SGHRS and CDR2 as YFSETQ. V shed 4 bases, J shed 2 bases, and the junction held 8 bases outside the gene matches. CDR3 length: 15 residues.

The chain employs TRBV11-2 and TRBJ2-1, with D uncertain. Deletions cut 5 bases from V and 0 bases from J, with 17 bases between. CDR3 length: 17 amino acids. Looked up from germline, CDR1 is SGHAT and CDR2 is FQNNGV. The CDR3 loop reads CASSPRAVPSSYNEQFF. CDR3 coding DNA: TGTGCCAGCAGCCCCCGAGCCGTACCTAGCTCCTACAATGAGCAGTTCTTC.

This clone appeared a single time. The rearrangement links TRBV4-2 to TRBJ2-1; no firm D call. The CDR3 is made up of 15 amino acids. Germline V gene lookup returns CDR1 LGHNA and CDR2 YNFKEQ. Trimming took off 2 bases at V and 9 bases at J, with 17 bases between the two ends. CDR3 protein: CASSQNLGIFTEQFF. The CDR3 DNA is TGTGCCAGCAGCCAAAATCTTGGGATTTTCACTGAGCAGTTCTTC.

The CDR3 sequence is CASSLAGYYEQYF. CDR3 sequence (DNA): TGCGCCAGCAGCTTGGCCGGCTACTACGAGCAGTACTTC. The chain recombines TRBV5-1 with TRBJ2-7; D is ambiguous. V shed 0 bases and J shed 3 bases, with 7 bases lying between them. The CDR3 totals 13 residues. Germline V lookup: CDR1 SGHRS, CDR2 YFSETQ.

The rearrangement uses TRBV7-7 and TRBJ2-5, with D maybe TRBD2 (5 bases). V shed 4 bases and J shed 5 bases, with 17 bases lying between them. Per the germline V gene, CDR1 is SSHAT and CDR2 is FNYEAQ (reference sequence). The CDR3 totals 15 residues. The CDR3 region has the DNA TGTGCCAGCAGCTCCCGTCATAGGGAGCGGGAGACCCAGTACTTC. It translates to CASSSRHRERETQYF.

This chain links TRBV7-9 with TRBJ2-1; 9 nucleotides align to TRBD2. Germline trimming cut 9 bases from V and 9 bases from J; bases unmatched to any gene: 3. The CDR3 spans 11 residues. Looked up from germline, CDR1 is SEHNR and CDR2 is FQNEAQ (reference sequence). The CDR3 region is CASSGRAEQFF. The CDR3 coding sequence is TGTGCCAGTAGCGGGAGAGCTGAGCAGTTCTTC.

This CDR3 reads CASSQQGAGTDTQYF. As DNA, the CDR3 is TGCGCCAGCAGCCAACAGGGGGCGGGCACAGATACGCAGTATTTT. V gene TRBV4-1 combines with J gene TRBJ2-3, with TRBD1 matching over 8 bases. Trimming cost V 2 bases and J 1 base; bases outside gene matches: 2. This CDR3 comprises 15 residues. Germline CDR1 MGHRA, CDR2 YSYEKL.

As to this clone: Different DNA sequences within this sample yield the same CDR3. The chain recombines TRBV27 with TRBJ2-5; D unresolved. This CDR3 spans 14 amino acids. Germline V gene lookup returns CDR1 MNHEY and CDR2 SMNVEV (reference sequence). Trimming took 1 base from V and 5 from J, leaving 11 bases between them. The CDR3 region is CASSLLGSEETQYF. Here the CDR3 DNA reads TGTGCCAGCAGTTTATTGGGTTCCGAGGAGACCCAGTACTTC.

The CDR3 reads CSPRVFTGRRHEQFF. The DNA of the CDR3 is TGCAGCCCGAGGGTCTTTACAGGGCGCCGCCATGAGCAGTTCTTC. V gene TRBV29-1 combines with J gene TRBJ2-1; tentative D call: TRBD1 (6 bases). CDR3 length: 15 residues. Trimming left V 8 bases short and J 8 bases short, with 25 bases between. CDR1 and CDR2 from the germline V gene are SQVTM and ANQGSEA.

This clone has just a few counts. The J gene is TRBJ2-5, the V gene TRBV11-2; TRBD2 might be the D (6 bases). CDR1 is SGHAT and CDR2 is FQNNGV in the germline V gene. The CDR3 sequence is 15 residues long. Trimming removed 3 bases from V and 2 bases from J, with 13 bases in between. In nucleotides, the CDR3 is TGTGCCAGCAGCTTTTCGGCTAGCGCGCAAGAGACCCAGTACTTC. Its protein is CASSFSASAQETQYF. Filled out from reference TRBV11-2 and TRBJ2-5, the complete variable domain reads EAGVAQSPRYKIIEKRQSVAFWCNPISGHATLYWYQQILGQGPKLLIQFQNNGVVDDSQLPKDRFSAERLKGVDSTLKIQPAKLEDSAVYLCASSFSASAQETQYFGPGTRLLVL.

CDR3 bases: TGTGCCAGTAGTCGCTATAGCGGCTACGAGCAGTACTTC. This codes for CASSRYSGYEQYF. The chain links TRBV19 to TRBJ2-7; a weak D match, TRBD2 (6 bases). CDR1 and CDR2 (germline): LNHDA, SQIVND (reference sequence). Trimming stripped 5 bases from V and 3 bases from J, with 11 bases between. The CDR3 length is 13 residues. The full variable domain, in which reference TRBV19 and TRBJ2-7 provide the parts outside the CDR3, is DGGITQSPKYLFRKEGQNVTLSCEQNLNHDAMYWYRQDPGQGLRLIYYSQIVNDFQKGDIAEGYSVSREKKESFPLTVTSAQKNPTAFYLCASSRYSGYEQYFGPGTRLTVT.

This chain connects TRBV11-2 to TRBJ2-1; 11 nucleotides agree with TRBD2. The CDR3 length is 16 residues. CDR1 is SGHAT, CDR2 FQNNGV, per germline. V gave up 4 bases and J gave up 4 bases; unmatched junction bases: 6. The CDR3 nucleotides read TGTGCCAGCAGCTCCATAGCGGGAGGGCTGTACAATGAGCAGTTCTTC. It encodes CASSSIAGGLYNEQFF. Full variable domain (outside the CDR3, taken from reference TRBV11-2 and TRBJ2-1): EAGVAQSPRYKIIEKRQSVAFWCNPISGHATLYWYQQILGQGPKLLIQFQNNGVVDDSQLPKDRFSAERLKGVDSTLKIQPAKLEDSAVYLCASSSIAGGLYNEQFFGPGTRLTVL.

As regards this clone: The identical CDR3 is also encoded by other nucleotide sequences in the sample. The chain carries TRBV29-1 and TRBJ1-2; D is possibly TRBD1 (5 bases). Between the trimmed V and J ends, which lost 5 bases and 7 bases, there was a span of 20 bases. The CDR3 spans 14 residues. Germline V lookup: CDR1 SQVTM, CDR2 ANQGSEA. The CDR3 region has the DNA TGCAGCGTTATCCCACTTCCCCGACAGCGTGGCTACACCTTC. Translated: CSVIPLPRQRGYTF. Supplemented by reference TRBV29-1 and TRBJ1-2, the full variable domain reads SAVISQKPSRDICQRGTSLTIQCQVDSQVTMMFWYRQQPGQSLTLIATANQGSEATYESGFVIDKFPISRPNLTFSTLTVSNMSPEDSSIYLCSVIPLPRQRGYTFGSGTRLTVV.

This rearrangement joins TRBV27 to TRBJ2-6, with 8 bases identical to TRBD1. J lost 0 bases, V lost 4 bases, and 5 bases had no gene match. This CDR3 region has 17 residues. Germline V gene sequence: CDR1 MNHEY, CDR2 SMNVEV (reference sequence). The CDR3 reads CASSSGTGISGANVLTF. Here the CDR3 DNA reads TGTGCCAGCAGTTCCGGGACAGGTATCTCTGGGGCCAACGTCCTGACTTTC.

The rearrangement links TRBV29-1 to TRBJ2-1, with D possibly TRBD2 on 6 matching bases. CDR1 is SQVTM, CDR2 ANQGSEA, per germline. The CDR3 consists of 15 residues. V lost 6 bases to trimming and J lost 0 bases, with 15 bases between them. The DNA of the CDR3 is TGCAGCGTGACCGGGACTCAGAGCTCCTACAATGAGCAGTTCTTC. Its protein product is CSVTGTQSSYNEQFF.

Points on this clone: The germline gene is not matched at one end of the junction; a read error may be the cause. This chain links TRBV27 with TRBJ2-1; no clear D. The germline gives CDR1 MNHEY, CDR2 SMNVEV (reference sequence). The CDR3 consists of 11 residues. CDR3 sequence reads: CASSEGNEKFF. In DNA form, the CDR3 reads TGTGCCAGCAGTGAAGGGAATGAGAAGTTCTTC.

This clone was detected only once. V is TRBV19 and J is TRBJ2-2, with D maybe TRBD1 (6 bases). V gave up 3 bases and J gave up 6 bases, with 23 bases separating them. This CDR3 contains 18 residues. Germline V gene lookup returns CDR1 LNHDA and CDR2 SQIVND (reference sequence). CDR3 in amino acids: CASSIPPGTSYWAGELFF. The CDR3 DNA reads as TGTGCCAGTAGTATTCCCCCCGGGACATCCTATTGGGCCGGGGAGCTGTTTTTT. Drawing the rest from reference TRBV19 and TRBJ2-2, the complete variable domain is DGGITQSPKYLFRKEGQNVTLSCEQNLNHDAMYWYRQDPGQGLRLIYYSQIVNDFQKGDIAEGYSVSREKKESFPLTVTSAQKNPTAFYLCASSIPPGTSYWAGELFFGEGSRLTVL.

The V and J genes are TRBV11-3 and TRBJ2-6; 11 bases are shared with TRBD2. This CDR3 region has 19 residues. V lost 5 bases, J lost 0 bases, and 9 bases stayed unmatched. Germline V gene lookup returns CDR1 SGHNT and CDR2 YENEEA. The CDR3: CASSPRTSGLSSGANVLTF. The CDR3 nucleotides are TGTGCCAGCAGCCCACGGACTAGCGGGTTGAGCTCTGGGGCCAACGTCCTGACTTTC.

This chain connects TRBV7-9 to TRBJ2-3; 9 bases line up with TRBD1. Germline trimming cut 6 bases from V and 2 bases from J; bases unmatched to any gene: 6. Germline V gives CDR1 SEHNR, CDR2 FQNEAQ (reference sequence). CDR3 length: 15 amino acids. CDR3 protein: CASRTGTGFTDTQYF. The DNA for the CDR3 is TGTGCCAGCAGGACCGGGACAGGGTTCACAGATACGCAGTATTTT.

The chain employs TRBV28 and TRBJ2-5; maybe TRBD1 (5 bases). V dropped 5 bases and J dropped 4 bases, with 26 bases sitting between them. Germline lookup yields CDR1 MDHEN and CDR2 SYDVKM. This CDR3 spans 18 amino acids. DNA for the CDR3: TGTGCCAGCAGTCCCATTTTTGTGGGGCGCCCATGGGGAGAGACCCAGTACTTC. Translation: CASSPIFVGRPWGETQYF.

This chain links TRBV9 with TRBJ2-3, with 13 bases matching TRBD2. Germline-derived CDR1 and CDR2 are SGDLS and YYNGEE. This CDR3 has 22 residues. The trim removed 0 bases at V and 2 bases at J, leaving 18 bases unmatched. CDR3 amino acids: CASSVGRTRVGLAGDFTDTQYF. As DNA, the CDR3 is TGTGCCAGCAGCGTAGGCCGGACAAGGGTCGGACTAGCGGGAGACTTCACAGATACGCAGTATTTT.